This TCR beta chain derives from a study of shared clonotypes between healthy human individuals (dated by TCRdb to about 2020). Regarding the study in general: The cohort included a few men and two women between 18 and 49 years of age. For each donor, CD4 naive and CD4 memory were each given three plates, CD8 naive was given two plates, and CD8 memory was given one plate. To estimate repertoire size and how much clonotype sharing occurs between individuals, the study deeply sequenced the blood TCR repertoires of about five healthy adults. Libraries were prepared and TCR repertoires were sequenced by different laboratories using diverse techniques, in order to increase sequencing depth and limit assay-specific biases. Each donor's leukapheresis produced roughly between roughly 0.85 and 9.5 billion PBMCs. What the work shows at the level of the full study, not this receptor alone: Across several donors, approximately 5% of naive CD4, 3% to 4% of naive CD8, 2% to 2.5% of memory CD4, and about 0.4% of memory CD8 clonotypes were shared. Only blood was sampled, and tissue TCR repertoires likely differ from those in blood. Estimated clonotype richness was generally larger for naive than for memory subsets. Clonotypes shared by all four sorted-subset donors showed higher generation probabilities than non-shared clonotypes. Even with the large sequencing depth, rarefaction of the sorted-subset datasets indicated that sequencing was incomplete. Pairwise subsampling led to the expectation that sequencing depth would affect the degree of clonotype sharing among donors. The genetic and exposure-history diversity represented was limited by the small number of donors.

This clone occurred once. Its antigen target is currently unknown. No per-base quality is available; no much larger clone lies one base away. Trimming at the junction amounts to 0 bases on V and 0 bases on J, and the germline ends lie 10 bases apart. The CDR3 runs 16 residues from the cysteine to the phenylalanine. Of the read, only the CDR3 DNA is kept; its 48 bases are in frame from base 1. Looking up the germline V gene yields CDR1 SGHDT and CDR2 YYEEEE. Using the deep immunoSEQ assay, multiplex PCR amplified TCR CDR3 regions from genomic DNA. Extracted genomic DNA from each cell subset was spread evenly across all wells of several immunoSEQ 96-well plates, with each plate serving as a replicate. For sorted subsets, roughly 0.2 ug genomic DNA, equal to 25,000 to 35,000 T cell genomes, was loaded into each replicate PCR. Purified libraries were quantified with a Qubit 3.0 fluorometer, sized on a Bioanalyzer 2100, and re-quantified with the KAPA Library Quantification kit. Each immunoSEQ 96-well plate was sequenced on its own single-read 150-cycle Illumina NextSeq 550 flow cell. As for the authors' bioinformatics: The immunoSEQ output contained only junctional sequences without quality scores, so filtering could not match that applied to full-length reads. To assign V/J genes and CDR3, sequences were annotated against IMGT germline references using PyIR, a Python wrapper for IgBLAST v1.9. Reads were filtered out if the reads had weak V/J assignments (E-value above 1e-6), no CDR3, stop codons, out-of-frame junctions, or ambiguous translated residues. V3J clonotypes were defined by identical inferred V gene, J gene, and CDR3 amino acid sequence. To compute the percentage overlap between repertoires, the number of shared unique clonotypes was divided by the size of the smaller repertoire. RTK rarefaction, the Chao1 estimator, and Recon v2.1 estimates of unobserved clonotypes were used to assess repertoire richness. OLGA was used to compute generation probabilities for all TCRbeta clonotypes that the gDNA method yielded from a few donors. TCRdb's version of the immuneACCESS table is confined to in-frame rearrangements and falls short of the full clone set. An unresolved V gene accounts for under half of the shortfall where checked; the remainder is of unknown origin. The DNA gave D and trimming, while V, J and clone size come from that table. Recorded for this sample are some 1.1 million clones; around 77% of them occurred a single time. The ten largest account for 0.85% to 1% of the sample.

The donors were healthy, HIV-negative adults who had no recently reported acute infections or vaccinations. Every donor was a Caucasian adult living in Nashville, Tennessee, USA. CD4+ T cells were enriched by magnetic negative selection; naive cells were then positively selected on CD45RA, and the negative fraction formed the memory subset. Blood was collected by leukapheresis, and PBMCs were isolated by Ficoll-Histopaque density gradient centrifugation and then cryopreserved in liquid nitrogen vapor phase. Analytical flow cytometry was used to check the purity and quantity of every magnetically sorted T cell population. From each sorted fraction, genomic DNA was isolated and quantified by UV absorbance on a Nanodrop 2000c.

The material sequenced was memory CD4+ T cells from PBMCs. The cell subset or site label on this specimen signifies: CD45RA-negative fraction. The chain joins TRBV5-6 to TRBJ2-1; a tentative D match to TRBD2 spans 6 bases. This TCR was recovered from a man aged 18 to 30 in good health. Some clones in this sample may be carry-over from other donors' samples. The CDR3 in this case is CASSLDFGSSYNEQFF. The DNA is as follows: TGTGCCAGCAGCTTGGACTTCGGGAGCTCCTACAATGAGCAGTTCTTC.